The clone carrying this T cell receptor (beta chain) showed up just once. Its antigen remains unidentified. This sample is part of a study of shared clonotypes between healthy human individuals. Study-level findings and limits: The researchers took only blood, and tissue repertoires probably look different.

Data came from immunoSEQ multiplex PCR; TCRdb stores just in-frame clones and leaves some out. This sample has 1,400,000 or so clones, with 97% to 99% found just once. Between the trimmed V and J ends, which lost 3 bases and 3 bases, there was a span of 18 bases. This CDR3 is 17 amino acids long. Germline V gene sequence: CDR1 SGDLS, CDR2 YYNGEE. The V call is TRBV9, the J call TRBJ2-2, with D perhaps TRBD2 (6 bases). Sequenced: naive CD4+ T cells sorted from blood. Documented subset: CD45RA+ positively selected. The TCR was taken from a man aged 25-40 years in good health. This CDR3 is CASSGIAATGDTGELFF. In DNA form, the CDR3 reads TGTGCCAGCAGCGGAATAGCGGCCACCGGCGACACCGGGGAGCTGTTTTTT. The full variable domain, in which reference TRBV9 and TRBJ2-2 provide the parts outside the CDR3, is DSGVTQTPKHLITATGQRVTLRCSPRSGDLSVYWYQQSLDQGLQFLIQYYNGEERAKGNILERFSAQQFPDLHSELNLSSLELGDSALYFCASSGIAATGDTGELFFGEGSRLTVL.